This is a list of T cell receptor beta chains from one sample in a study of cytomegalovirus exposure and HLA in healthy donors. Generated by immunoSEQ multiplex PCR, the TCRdb table keeps only in-frame clones and is missing some. The table has over 110,000 clones, roughly four fifths seen once; the top ten hold about 2.3%. The source material was PBMCs. The receptors originated from a male donor in good health and CMV-seronegative. The CDR3 runs from the conserved cysteine through the conserved F or W. Each record gives: D gene, clone size, J gene, V gene, CDR3 length, CDR3 DNA, CDR3 protein. D genes are given only for firm matches. The size of a clone is reported for some rows only, either as once, few or many, or as a class for expanded clones.

D: .; size: .; J: TRBJ2-2; V: TRBV9; length: 15; DNA: TGTGCCAGCAGCGTAGGGGGAGACATCACCGGGGAGCTGTTTTTT; CDR3: CASSVGGDITGELFF
D: TRBD1; size: .; J: TRBJ2-2; V: TRBV6-1; length: 13; DNA: TGTGCCAGCGGGGACAGGGACGCCGGGGAGCTGTTTTTT; CDR3: CASGDRDAGELFF
D: TRBD1; size: .; J: TRBJ2-2; V: TRBV5-1; length: 14; DNA: TGCGCCAGCAGCCGCAGGGGGTCGGGCGGGGAGCTGTTTTTT; CDR3: CASSRRGSGGELFF
D: TRBD1; size: .; J: TRBJ1-4; V: TRBV27; length: 15; DNA: TGTGCCAGCAGTTCCACAGGGGGGGCTAATGAAAAACTGTTTTTT; CDR3: CASSSTGGANEKLFF
D: TRBD2; size: .; J: TRBJ2-7; V: TRBV7-9; length: 17; DNA: TGTGCCAGCAGCGCATTCCTCGGGGGGGGTAACCCCTACGAGCAGTACTTC; CDR3: CASSAFLGGGNPYEQYF
D: TRBD1; size: .; J: TRBJ2-5; V: TRBV7-2; length: 16; DNA: TGTGCCAGCAGCTTGCAAGGGGGCAAGGGTTACGAGACCCAGTACTTC; CDR3: CASSLQGGKGYETQYF
D: .; size: .; J: TRBJ2-7; V: TRBV10-3; length: 13; DNA: TGTGCCATCAGTGATCCGACAGGCGACGAGCAGTACTTC; CDR3: CAISDPTGDEQYF
D: .; size: .; J: TRBJ1-3; V: TRBV28; length: 14; DNA: TGTGCCAGCAGTTTACTACCCTCTGGAAACACCATATATTTT; CDR3: CASSLLPSGNTIYF
D: .; size: .; J: TRBJ2-7; V: TRBV6-5; length: 15; DNA: TGTGCCAGCAGTTCTCCCCCCCGGGACTCCTACGAGCAGTACTTC; CDR3: CASSSPPRDSYEQYF
D: .; size: few; J: TRBJ2-7; V: TRBV4-1; length: 14; DNA: TGCGCCAGCAGCCAAGACAGGGGCCTCTACGAGCAGTACTTC; CDR3: CASSQDRGLYEQYF
D: .; size: .; J: TRBJ2-7; V: TRBV19; length: 15; DNA: TGTGCCAGTAGTATTGGACACTCTTTGGCCTACGAGCAGTACTTC; CDR3: CASSIGHSLAYEQYF
D: .; size: few; J: TRBJ2-1; V: TRBV5-1; length: 15; DNA: TGCGCCAGCAGCGCCGTCCGGGACTCCTACAATGAGCAGTTCTTC; CDR3: CASSAVRDSYNEQFF
D: TRBD1; size: .; J: TRBJ2-7; V: TRBV9; length: 14; DNA: TGTGCCAGCAGCCTCCGGGACAGGGACTACGAGCAGTACTTC; CDR3: CASSLRDRDYEQYF
D: .; size: .; J: TRBJ2-7; V: TRBV5-4; length: 15; DNA: TGTGCCAGCAGCCCCCCGGGAGAGGCCTCCTACGAGCAGTACTTC; CDR3: CASSPPGEASYEQYF
D: .; size: .; J: TRBJ2-7; V: TRBV18; length: 13; DNA: TGTGCCAGCTCACCGTTGCAGGGCCACGAGCAGTACTTC; CDR3: CASSPLQGHEQYF
D: TRBD1; size: .; J: TRBJ1-5; V: TRBV19; length: 14; DNA: TGTGCCAGTAGTATTTGGACAGGGAACCAGCCCCAGCATTTT; CDR3: CASSIWTGNQPQHF
D: TRBD1; size: .; J: TRBJ1-4; V: TRBV7-9; length: 14; DNA: TGTGCCAGCAGCTGGGACAGGGGCGGTGAAAAACTGTTTTTT; CDR3: CASSWDRGGEKLFF
D: TRBD2; size: .; J: TRBJ2-2; V: TRBV19; length: 13; DNA: TGTGCCAGTAAGCGGGGAATCACCGGGGAGCTGTTTTTT; CDR3: CASKRGITGELFF
D: .; size: few; J: TRBJ2-7; V: TRBV30; length: 14; DNA: TGTGCCTGGGCCACAAGTGGCTGGTCATACGAGCAGTACTTC; CDR3: CAWATSGWSYEQYF
D: TRBD1; size: .; J: TRBJ1-5; V: TRBV2; length: 15; DNA: TGTGCCAGCAGTGAAAGGGGGACAGGGCCCCAGCCCCAGCATTTT; CDR3: CASSERGTGPQPQHF
D: .; size: few; J: TRBJ2-3; V: TRBV5-1; length: 15; DNA: TGCGCCAGCAGAGGAGGAAGACATTCCACAGATACGCAGTATTTT; CDR3: CASRGGRHSTDTQYF
D: TRBD1; size: .; J: TRBJ1-5; V: TRBV5-6; length: 15; DNA: TGTGCCAGCAGCTTGTTAACAGGGGATTATCAGCCCCAGCATTTT; CDR3: CASSLLTGDYQPQHF
D: .; size: .; J: TRBJ2-3; V: TRBV7-3; length: 14; DNA: TGTGCCAGCAGCTTAAGTGGACAACCAGATACGCAGTATTTT; CDR3: CASSLSGQPDTQYF
D: .; size: .; J: TRBJ2-1; V: TRBV6-5; length: 13; DNA: TGTGCCAGCAGCCTTGGGCAGGCCCGGGAGCAGTTCTTC; CDR3: CASSLGQAREQFF
D: TRBD2; size: .; J: TRBJ2-2; V: TRBV19; length: 19; DNA: TGTGCCAGTAGTCGTTTCGGGACTAGCGGGAGGGCAGTTACCGGGGAGCTGTTTTTT; CDR3: CASSRFGTSGRAVTGELFF
D: .; size: .; J: TRBJ2-1; V: TRBV28; length: 14; DNA: TGTGCCAGCAGTCCCAGGGGAGTCTACAATGAGCAGTTCTTC; CDR3: CASSPRGVYNEQFF
D: TRBD2; size: .; J: TRBJ2-1; V: TRBV28; length: 16; DNA: TGTGCCAGCAGTTTGGATTACGGGACTAGGGTCGATGAGCAGTTCTTC; CDR3: CASSLDYGTRVDEQFF
D: .; size: .; J: TRBJ2-1; V: TRBV19; length: 14; DNA: TGTGCCAGTAGTTACGACGAGGAGACCAATGAGCAGTTCTTC; CDR3: CASSYDEETNEQFF
D: .; size: .; J: TRBJ2-2; V: TRBV18; length: 12; DNA: TGTGCCAGCTCCGAAGATCAGGGGGAGCTGTTTTTT; CDR3: CASSEDQGELFF
D: .; size: .; J: TRBJ1-2; V: TRBV27; length: 14; DNA: TGTGCCAGCAGTTTCCTCCAGGGAAGTGGTGGCTACACCTTC; CDR3: CASSFLQGSGGYTF
D: TRBD1; size: .; J: TRBJ2-5; V: TRBV5-4; length: 13; DNA: TGTGCCAGCAGCTTAGGACAGGGAGAGACCCAGTACTTC; CDR3: CASSLGQGETQYF
D: TRBD2; size: .; J: TRBJ2-5; V: TRBV5-1; length: 16; DNA: TGCGCCAGCAGCGAACGGACTAGCGGGGTACAAGAGACCCAGTACTTC; CDR3: CASSERTSGVQETQYF
D: .; size: .; J: TRBJ1-5; V: TRBV7-8; length: 15; DNA: TGTGCCAGCAGCCAAACCCCAGGGCTCAATCAGCCCCAGCATTTT; CDR3: CASSQTPGLNQPQHF
D: .; size: .; J: TRBJ2-3; V: TRBV6-5; length: 14; DNA: TGTGCCAGCAGTGACTTCAGTGGCACAGATACGCAGTATTTT; CDR3: CASSDFSGTDTQYF
D: TRBD2; size: .; J: TRBJ2-1; V: TRBV29-1; length: 16; DNA: TGCAGCGCCTCCGGACTAGCGGGAAAGGGTTACAATGAGCAGTTCTTC; CDR3: CSASGLAGKGYNEQFF
D: TRBD1; size: few; J: TRBJ1-1; V: TRBV10-2; length: 13; DNA: TGCGCCAGCAGTGAGTCCCGGACAGGGCAAGCTTTCTTT; CDR3: CASSESRTGQAFF
D: .; size: .; J: TRBJ1-1; V: TRBV29-1; length: 15; DNA: TGCAGCGTTGAAGGTGCCCGTGGCAATTACACTGAAGCTTTCTTT; CDR3: CSVEGARGNYTEAFF
D: .; size: .; J: TRBJ2-7; V: TRBV5-1; length: 14; DNA: TGCGCCAGCAGCTTGAGTAGCGGTTCCTACGAGCAGTACTTC; CDR3: CASSLSSGSYEQYF
D: TRBD1; size: .; J: TRBJ2-7; V: TRBV4-1; length: 16; DNA: TGCGCCAGCAGCCAGTCAGGGGACAGCAGCTCCTACGAGCAGTACTTC; CDR3: CASSQSGDSSSYEQYF
D: .; size: .; J: TRBJ1-6; V: TRBV28; length: 13; DNA: TGTGCCAGCAGTTTCCGCAGGGATTCACCCCTCCACTTT; CDR3: CASSFRRDSPLHF
D: .; size: .; J: TRBJ1-1; V: TRBV25-1; length: 16; DNA: TGTGCCAGCAGTGAATCAGGGATGAATAAGGACACTGAAGCTTTCTTT; CDR3: CASSESGMNKDTEAFF
D: TRBD1; size: once; J: TRBJ2-1; V: TRBV28; length: 16; DNA: TGTGCCAGCAGTACCCCGGACAGGGCCTTCTACAATGAGCAGTTCTTC; CDR3: CASSTPDRAFYNEQFF
D: .; size: once; J: TRBJ1-2; V: TRBV27; length: 12; DNA: TGTGCCAGCAGTCCGGGGGGCTATGGCTACACCTTC; CDR3: CASSPGGYGYTF
D: TRBD1; size: .; J: TRBJ1-2; V: TRBV6-4; length: 13; DNA: TGTGCCAGCAGTCGGGACAGGGGCTATGGCTACACCTTC; CDR3: CASSRDRGYGYTF
D: TRBD2; size: .; J: TRBJ2-5; V: TRBV27; length: 15; DNA: TGTGCCAGCAGAGGACTAGCGGGAGTAAAAGAGACCCAGTACTTC; CDR3: CASRGLAGVKETQYF
D: .; size: .; J: TRBJ2-7; V: TRBV5-1; length: 12; DNA: TGCGCCAGCAGCCTTGACTTCTACGAGCAGTACTTC; CDR3: CASSLDFYEQYF
D: TRBD1; size: .; J: TRBJ2-5; V: TRBV29-1; length: 16; DNA: TGCAGCGTTGAAGGTTGGGAGACAGGGCCCTCTCGGGGACAGTACTTC; CDR3: CSVEGWETGPSRGQYF
D: TRBD2; size: .; J: TRBJ2-1; V: TRBV5-4; length: 13; DNA: TGTGCCAGCAGCTCCGCCTACTCCGGGGGGTGGTTCTTC; CDR3: CASSSAYSGGWFF
D: .; size: once; J: TRBJ2-3; V: TRBV28; length: 18; DNA: TGTGCCAGCAGTTTTCTAGACACCCTCGGGATCTACACAGATACGCAGTATTTT; CDR3: CASSFLDTLGIYTDTQYF
D: .; size: .; J: TRBJ2-7; V: TRBV19; length: 13; DNA: TGTGCCAGTAGTATCTCTACCGGGTACGAGCAGTACTTC; CDR3: CASSISTGYEQYF
D: .; size: .; J: TRBJ1-2; V: TRBV9; length: 18; DNA: TGTGCCAGCAGCGTAGATGCGAAAGAACAGGAGAAAAACTATGGCTACACCTTC; CDR3: CASSVDAKEQEKNYGYTF
D: TRBD1; size: once; J: TRBJ2-7; V: TRBV30; length: 13; DNA: TGTGCCTGGACTAAGACAGGGCGGTACGAGCAGTACTTC; CDR3: CAWTKTGRYEQYF
D: .; size: few; J: TRBJ2-7; V: TRBV7-3; length: 15; DNA: TGTGCCAGCAGCTTATTTCTAGGGGACACCTACGAGCAGTACTTC; CDR3: CASSLFLGDTYEQYF
D: .; size: .; J: TRBJ1-3; V: TRBV4-2; length: 15; DNA: TGTGCCAGCAGCCAAGATCCCAGTCTTGGAAACACCATATATTTT; CDR3: CASSQDPSLGNTIYF